This T cell receptor beta chain was documented in a study of T cells in localized non-small cell lung cancer. TCRdb's table, derived via immunoSEQ multiplex PCR, lists solely in-frame clones and lacks some. Among nearly 25,000 clones listed, 90% to 95% were seen once. The ends were cut back, 7 bases at V and 4 bases at J, with 20 bases in the middle. Germline CDR1 reads SGHAT; CDR2 reads FQDESV (reference sequence). The CDR3 runs to 16 residues. J is TRBJ2-1 and V is TRBV11-1, with D perhaps TRBD1 or TRBD2 (5 bases each). The source of this sequence is a woman aged 40-69 years with stage I lung adenocarcinoma. The sequenced sample was peripheral blood, obtained before any cancer treatment. CDR3: CASTALGEGPYNEQFF. CDR3 coding DNA: TGTGCCAGCACCGCCTTGGGGGAAGGCCCTTACAATGAGCAGTTCTTC.